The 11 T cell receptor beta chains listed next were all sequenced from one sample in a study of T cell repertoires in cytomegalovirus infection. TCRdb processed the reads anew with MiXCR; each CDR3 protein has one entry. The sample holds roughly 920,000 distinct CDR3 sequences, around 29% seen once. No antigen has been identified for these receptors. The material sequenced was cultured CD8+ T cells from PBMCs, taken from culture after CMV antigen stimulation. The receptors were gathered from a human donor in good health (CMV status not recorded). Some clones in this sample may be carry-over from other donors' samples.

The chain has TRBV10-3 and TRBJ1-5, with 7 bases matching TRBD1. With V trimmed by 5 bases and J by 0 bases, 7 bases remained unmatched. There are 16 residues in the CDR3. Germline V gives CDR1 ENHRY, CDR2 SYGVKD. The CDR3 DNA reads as TGTGCCATCAGTCGGACAGGAGAGAATAGCAATCAGCCCCAGCATTTT. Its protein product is CAISRTGENSNQPQHF.

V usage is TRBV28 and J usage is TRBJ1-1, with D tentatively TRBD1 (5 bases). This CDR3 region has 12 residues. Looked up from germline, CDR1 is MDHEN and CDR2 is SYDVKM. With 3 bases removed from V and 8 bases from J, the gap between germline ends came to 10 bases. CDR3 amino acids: CASSFSTEEAFF. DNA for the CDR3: TGTGCCAGCAGTTTCTCGACAGAAGAAGCTTTCTTT.

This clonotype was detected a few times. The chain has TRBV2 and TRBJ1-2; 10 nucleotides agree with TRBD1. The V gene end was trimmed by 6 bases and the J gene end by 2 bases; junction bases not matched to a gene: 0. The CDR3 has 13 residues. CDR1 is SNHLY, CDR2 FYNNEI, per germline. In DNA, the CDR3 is TGTGCCAGCAGGACAGGGGGCAACTATGGCTACACCTTC. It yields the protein CASRTGGNYGYTF.

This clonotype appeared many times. The CDR3 is CASSEGDTQYF. The CDR3 DNA sequence: TGCGCCAGCAGTGAGGGAGATACGCAGTATTTT. This chain uses TRBV10-1 with TRBJ2-3; D uncertain. The CDR3 covers 11 residues. CDR1 and CDR2 from the germline V gene are WNHNN and SYGVQD (reference sequence). V lost 2 bases and J 5 bases, leaving 2 bases between the germline ends.

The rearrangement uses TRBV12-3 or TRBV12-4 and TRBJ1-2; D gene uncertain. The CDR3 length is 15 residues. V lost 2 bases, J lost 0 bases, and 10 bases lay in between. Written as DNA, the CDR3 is TGTGCCAGCAGTTTATTTCACGGATCTAACTATGGCTACACCTTC. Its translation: CASSLFHGSNYGYTF.

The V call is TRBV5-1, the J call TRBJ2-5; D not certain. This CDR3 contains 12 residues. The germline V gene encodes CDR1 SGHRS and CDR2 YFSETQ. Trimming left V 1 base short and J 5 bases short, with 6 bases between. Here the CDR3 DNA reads TGCGCCAGCAGCTTGTCAATCGAGACCCAGTACTTC. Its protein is CASSLSIETQYF.

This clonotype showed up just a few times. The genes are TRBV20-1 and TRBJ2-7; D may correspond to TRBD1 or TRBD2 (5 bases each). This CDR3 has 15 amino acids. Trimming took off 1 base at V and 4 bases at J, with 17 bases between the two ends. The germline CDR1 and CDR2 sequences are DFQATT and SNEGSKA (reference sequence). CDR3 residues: CSARAQGRRFYEQYF. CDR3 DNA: TGCAGTGCTAGAGCCCAGGGACGGAGGTTTTACGAGCAGTACTTC.

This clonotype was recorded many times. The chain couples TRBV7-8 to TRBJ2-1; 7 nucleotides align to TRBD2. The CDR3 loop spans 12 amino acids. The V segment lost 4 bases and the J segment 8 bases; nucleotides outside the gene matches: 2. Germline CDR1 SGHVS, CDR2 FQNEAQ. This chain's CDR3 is CASSYSGDEQFF. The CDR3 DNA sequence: TGTGCCAGCAGCTACAGCGGGGATGAGCAGTTCTTC.

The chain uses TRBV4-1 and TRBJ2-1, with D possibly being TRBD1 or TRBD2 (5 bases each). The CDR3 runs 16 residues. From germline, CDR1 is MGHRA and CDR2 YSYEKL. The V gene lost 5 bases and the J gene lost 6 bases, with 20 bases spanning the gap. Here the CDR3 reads CASSKPQGLRGNEQFF. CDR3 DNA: TGCGCCAGCAGCAAGCCGCAGGGTTTACGGGGCAATGAGCAGTTCTTC.

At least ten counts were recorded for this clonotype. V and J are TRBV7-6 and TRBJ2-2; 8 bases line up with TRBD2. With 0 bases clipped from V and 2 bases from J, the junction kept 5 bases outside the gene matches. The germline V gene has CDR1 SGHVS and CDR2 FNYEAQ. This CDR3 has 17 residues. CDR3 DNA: TGTGCCAGCAGCTTAGCCGCGGCGGGGGGAAACACCGGGGAGCTGTTTTTT. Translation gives CASSLAAAGGNTGELFF.

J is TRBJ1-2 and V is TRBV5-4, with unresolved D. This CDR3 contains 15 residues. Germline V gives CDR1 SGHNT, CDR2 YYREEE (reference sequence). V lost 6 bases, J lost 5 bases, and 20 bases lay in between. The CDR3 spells CASINTEEGLYGYTF. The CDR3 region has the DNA TGTGCCAGCATCAACACAGAGGAGGGCCTGTATGGCTACACCTTC.